This TCR beta chain was recovered during a study of T cell changes during pregnancy in multiple sclerosis. The count of this clone is one. The protocol was immunoSEQ multiplex PCR, while the TCRdb copy is restricted to in-frame clones and leaves out a portion. The table lists some 120,000 clones, about 95% of them singletons, with 0.44% in the top ten. The sequence came from a female donor with multiple sclerosis, enrolled in a pregnancy study. The sequencing used peripheral blood, collected after pregnancy.

CDR3 in DNA: TGTGCCAGCAGTTTATTCCGGAGCAGAGGTCCTAGAACCTACGAGCAGTACTTC. Its translation: CASSLFRSRGPRTYEQYF. V is TRBV27 and J is TRBJ2-7; unclear D gene. Germline CDR1 MNHEY, CDR2 SMNVEV (reference sequence). Trimming removed 1 base at V and 2 bases at J, with 21 bases between. This CDR3 is built from 18 residues.